Listed below are T cell receptor beta chains from one sample, sequenced in a study of T cell changes during pregnancy in multiple sclerosis. This table comes from immunoSEQ multiplex PCR, and its TCRdb copy is limited to in-frame clones, with some not included. The sample carries about 70,000 clones, over 80% recorded once. Sequencing used peripheral blood, obtained before pregnancy. These receptors were taken from a female donor with multiple sclerosis, enrolled in a pregnancy study. Each CDR3 is given with its conserved first and last residue. The D gene is left open where the match is weak. Not all rows give a size; the values are once, few, many and, for expanded clones, a class.

d_call j_call clone_size v_call cdr3_nt cdr3_aa
TRBD2 TRBJ2-1 . TRBV9 TGTGCCAGCAGCGTAGCTGTAGCGGGAGCAACTGAGCAGTTCTTC CASSVAVAGATEQFF
. TRBJ1-5 few TRBV4-2 TGTGCCAGCAGCCAAGAGGTTCGAGGGTTCAGTGACAATCAGCCCCAGCATTTT CASSQEVRGFSDNQPQHF
TRBD1 TRBJ2-5 . TRBV28 TGTGCCAGCAGTTTACCTGGGACAGGCGGAAAGGGCCAGTACTTC CASSLPGTGGKGQYF
TRBD2 TRBJ2-3 once TRBV9 TGTGCCAGCAGCGCGGGGGGACTAGCGGCTAGCACAGATACGCAGTATTTT CASSAGGLAASTDTQYF
. TRBJ1-4 once TRBV27 TGTGCCAGCAGTTTATTCTGGGGCATCCATGAAAAACTGTTTTTT CASSLFWGIHEKLFF
TRBD2 TRBJ2-3 . TRBV7-2 TGTGCCAGCAGCTCGGCGGGAGGGCAAGATACGCAGTATTTT CASSSAGGQDTQYF
. TRBJ2-1 . TRBV7-2 TGTGCCAGCAGCTCGGAGATTTACAATGAGCAGTTCTTC CASSSEIYNEQFF
TRBD2 TRBJ2-7 once TRBV11-2 TGTGCCAGCAGCTGGGTGCTAGCGGGAGGGAAATACGAGCAGTACTTC CASSWVLAGGKYEQYF
. TRBJ2-1 . TRBV27 TGTGCCAGCAGTTTTAGCGGAGGGAACAATGAGCAGTTCTTC CASSFSGGNNEQFF
. TRBJ1-1 . TRBV19 TGTGCCAGTAGTATAGGGGGTGGGGGGGGTAGAGACACTGAAGCTTTCTTT CASSIGGGGGRDTEAFF
TRBD2 TRBJ2-1 medium-sized TRBV19 TGTGCCAGTAGTCGGGGGACTAGCGGGAGCGATGAGCAGTTCTTC CASSRGTSGSDEQFF
TRBD1 TRBJ2-2 . TRBV7-2 TGTGCCAGCAGCTCGACAGGGTTGGACACCGGGGAGCTGTTTTTT CASSSTGLDTGELFF
. TRBJ1-1 once TRBV19 TGTGCCAGTCTCAACAGGGTATTCACTGAAGCTTTCTTT CASLNRVFTEAFF
TRBD2 TRBJ2-5 . TRBV7-9 TGTGCCAGCAGCTTAGGACTAGCGGAAGAGACCCAGTACTTC CASSLGLAEETQYF
TRBD1 TRBJ1-2 . TRBV7-9 TGTGCCTCTGCGGGGAAGACAGGGGACTATGGCTACACCTTC CASAGKTGDYGYTF
. TRBJ2-3 . TRBV28 TGTGCCAGCAGTTTCCAGGGGAGCACAGATACGCAGTATTTT CASSFQGSTDTQYF
. TRBJ2-1 . TRBV30 TGTGCCTGGAGTACCGGGGTCGGCTACAATGAGCAGTTCTTC CAWSTGVGYNEQFF
. TRBJ1-5 few TRBV7-5 TGTGCCAGAAGCGAATCAACAAAAGGAGGGGCCAGCAATCAGCCCCAGCATTTT CARSESTKGGASNQPQHF
TRBD1 TRBJ2-1 . TRBV7-2 TGTGCCAGCAGCTTAGAACAGGGGTCCTACAATGAGCAGTTCTTC CASSLEQGSYNEQFF
TRBD1 TRBJ1-2 . TRBV19 TGTGCCAGTAGTACGACACAACAGGGGTTGGGAGGCTACACCTTC CASSTTQQGLGGYTF
. TRBJ1-5 . TRBV28 TGTGCCAGCACCTACACGGGACTTGCCCCGAGACAAAATCAGCCCCAGCATTTT CASTYTGLAPRQNQPQHF
. TRBJ1-5 once TRBV18 TGTGCCAGCTCACTCGACAGGACGGTGGATCAGCCCCAGCATTTT CASSLDRTVDQPQHF
. TRBJ2-5 . TRBV7-9 TGTGCCAGCACACCCCCCCAGCAAGAGACCCAGTACTTC CASTPPQQETQYF
TRBD1 TRBJ2-2 . TRBV29-1 TGCAGCGTTGTTTGGGGGACAGTTGCCACCGGGGAGCTGTTTTTT CSVVWGTVATGELFF
. TRBJ1-1 . TRBV29-1 TGCAGCGCCCTTAACACTGAAGCTTTCTTT CSALNTEAFF
. TRBJ2-4 . TRBV5-1 TGCGCCAGCAGCTTGAATGTAGGGGACATTCAGTACTTC CASSLNVGDIQYF
TRBD2 TRBJ2-2 . TRBV7-9 TGTGCCAGCAGCTGGGGTCGACTAGCGGGAGGACAGAACACCGGGGAGCTGTTTTTT CASSWGRLAGGQNTGELFF
. TRBJ1-2 . TRBV5-4 TGTGCCAGCAGCTTGGAAACTATTAACTATGGCTACACCTTC CASSLETINYGYTF
TRBD1 TRBJ1-2 . TRBV15 TGTGCCACCAGCAGAACACAGGGGTTAGGAGATGGCTACACCTTC CATSRTQGLGDGYTF
. TRBJ2-2 . TRBV7-6 TGTGCCAGCAGGTTAGGACAGAACACCGGGGAGCTGTTTTTT CASRLGQNTGELFF
. TRBJ2-2 . TRBV29-1 TGCAGCGTTGACCCCGGCCGAGGCACCGGGGAGCTGTTTTTT CSVDPGRGTGELFF
TRBD2 TRBJ2-1 . TRBV30 TGTGCCTGGAGTGTACGGGGCGGGAGGATTCAGAATGAGCAGTTCTTC CAWSVRGGRIQNEQFF
. TRBJ1-5 . TRBV4-2 TGTGCCAGCAGCCAGGCCGGTGCAGGGGATCGACAGCCCCAGCATTTT CASSQAGAGDRQPQHF
. TRBJ1-1 . TRBV5-5 TGTGCCAGCAGCTCGCGAACAGGGATTACTGAAGCTTTCTTT CASSSRTGITEAFF
. TRBJ1-2 . TRBV7-2 TGTGCCAGCAGCTTAGTAACGACAGACTATGGCTACACCTTC CASSLVTTDYGYTF
TRBD2 TRBJ2-7 once TRBV5-4 TGTGCCAGCAGCTCGCAAGGCGGGGACTACTCTAAAAACTTC CASSSQGGDYSKNF
TRBD2 TRBJ2-7 . TRBV7-6 TGTGCCAGCAGCCCTTACGGGGCTAGCGGTCAATACTCCTACGAGCAGTACTTC CASSPYGASGQYSYEQYF
. TRBJ2-2 . TRBV7-2 TGTGCCAGCAGCTCGCAAAACTTAAACACCGGGGAGCTGTTTTTT CASSSQNLNTGELFF
. TRBJ1-5 once TRBV12-5 TGTGCTAGTGGTTTGGACCCTATTCTCGCAGGGGTCAATCAGCCCCAGCATTTT CASGLDPILAGVNQPQHF
. TRBJ1-3 . TRBV4-1 TGCGCCAGCAGCCAAGAACCGGTGCGGGGGGGTTCTGGAAACACCATATATTTT CASSQEPVRGGSGNTIYF
TRBD1 TRBJ1-5 . TRBV27 TGTGCCAGCAGTGAAAGGACAGGTGGGCCCCAGCATTTT CASSERTGGPQHF
. TRBJ2-2 . TRBV4-2 TGTGCCAGCAGCCAAGCACCCGTCGAGGGGGGGGAGGGGTACACCGGGGAGCTGTTTTTT CASSQAPVEGGEGYTGELFF
TRBD1 TRBJ1-4 . TRBV4-3 TGCGCCAGCAGACGAGGGACAGCGCGTAATGAAAAACTGTTTTTT CASRRGTARNEKLFF
. TRBJ1-2 . TRBV9 TGTGCCAGCAGCCCGGGAGGAACGGATCACTATGGCTACACCTTC CASSPGGTDHYGYTF
. TRBJ1-5 few TRBV28 TGTGCCAGCAGTTTACCCAGGGCTAGCAATCAGCCCCAGCATTTT CASSLPRASNQPQHF
. TRBJ1-2 . TRBV7-9 TGTGCCAGCAGCTTAGTACAGGGAACCTATGGCTACACCTTC CASSLVQGTYGYTF
. TRBJ1-2 once TRBV25-1 TGTGCCAGCAGTGATGGGGGGGGCTACACCTTC CASSDGGGYTF
. TRBJ1-1 . TRBV6-1 TGTGCCAGCAGTCCTACAGGGAGAGGGGACACTGAAGCTTTCTTT CASSPTGRGDTEAFF
TRBD2 TRBJ2-1 . TRBV14 TGTGCCAGCAGCCAAACTAGCGGGTTCACCTACAATGAGCAGTTCTTC CASSQTSGFTYNEQFF
. TRBJ1-3 . TRBV30 TGTGCCTGGAGAGGGGACACGAGCTCTGGAAACACCATATATTTT CAWRGDTSSGNTIYF
. TRBJ1-2 . TRBV14 TGTGCCAGCAGCCAACTGTCCAGGGCAGATAACTATGGCTACACCTTC CASSQLSRADNYGYTF
. TRBJ1-4 few TRBV28 TGTGCCAGCAGCTTGACCCCGTCGGGGGTCAAACTGTTTTTT CASSLTPSGVKLFF
TRBD1 TRBJ2-6 . TRBV5-1 TGCGCCAGCAGCTCGGACAGGGGTCCTGGGGCCAACGTCCTGACTTTC CASSSDRGPGANVLTF
TRBD2 TRBJ2-5 . TRBV5-4 TGTGCCAGCAGCTTGGTGCCTAGCGGGAGTGGGGGAGAGACCCAGTACTTC CASSLVPSGSGGETQYF
TRBD2 TRBJ2-7 . TRBV27 TGTGCCAGCAGCCTCTCCTCGGGGGGCGAGCAGTACTTC CASSLSSGGEQYF
TRBD2 TRBJ2-5 . TRBV18 TGTGCCAGCTCAGCGACTAGCGGGACATTTAGCGGAGAGACCCAGTACTTC CASSATSGTFSGETQYF